This T cell receptor (beta chain) was retrieved from a study of OX40 agonist ivuxolimab in advanced cancers. For context, the study as a whole: Ivuxolimab was an agonistic, fully human IgG2 monoclonal antibody directed against OX40 (CD134), a costimulatory receptor. Intravenous ivuxolimab was administered to patients every 2 weeks at six dose levels: 0.01, 0.1, 0.3, 1.5, 3 and 10 mg/kg. Among the approximately 50 dose-escalation patients, roughly 20 had hepatocellular carcinoma, roughly 15 melanoma, 9 renal cell carcinoma and 9 head and neck cancer. In the dose-escalation cohort, 82.7% of patients were male, and the mean age was approximately 55 years, with a range of about 23 to 85. Prior anti-PD-1, anti-PD-L1 or anti-CTLA-4 therapy was permitted, and checkpoint inhibitors had been received by less than 45% of dose-escalation patients. Three dose-escalation patients achieved partial responses, one with hepatocellular carcinoma and two with cutaneous melanoma. Peripheral TCRbeta sequencing aimed to test whether ivuxolimab altered TCR sequence diversity and caused clonal T-cell expansion. The monotherapy dose-escalation portion (N of about 50 patients) of the phase I ivuxolimab trial is reported in the paper. Overall results and qualifications from the work: Low levels of normalized T-cell clonal expansion were also seen in some patients who did not respond. At doses of 0.1 to 3.0 mg/kg, clonal expansion of both CD4+ and CD8+ T cells in blood was seen between baseline and week 6. After ivuxolimab, expanded clones were on average more numerous among CD8+ T cells than among CD4+ T cells. The antigen specificity of the peripheral T cells that underwent clonal expansion was not determined. In the 0.1-3.0 mg/kg groups, partial responders were among the patients with the lowest normalized peripheral clonal expansion, particularly in CD8+ T cells.

Patients with autoimmune disease history or receiving systemic immunosuppression were excluded from the trial. Peripheral blood for TCR sequencing was collected from all dose cohorts at baseline, on cycle 4 day 1, and on cycle 7 day 1. The samples were drawn from a first-in-human, open-label, multicenter phase I dose-escalation trial of ivuxolimab. Adults with locally advanced or metastatic head and neck squamous cell, hepatocellular, melanoma or renal cell carcinoma were enrolled in the trial. CD4+ and CD8+ T cells were sorted separately from peripheral blood before TCR sequencing. According to the germline V gene (reference sequence), CDR1 reads SEHNR and CDR2 reads FQNEAQ. The CDR3 has 14 amino acids, counting the end cysteine and phenylalanine. Just CDR3 DNA is preserved here, 42 bases in frame from base 1. Trimming takes 1 base off V and 8 bases off J; junction bases not matched to a gene: 5.

Genomic DNA was isolated from the sorted cells so that the TCRbeta CDR3 region could be sequenced. The immunoSEQ Assay was used for sequencing of TCRbeta CDR3 regions. In TCRdb, the immuneACCESS table is reduced to in-frame sequences with V and J assigned. These tables do not hold every clone; where another copy was compared, an unresolved V gene accounts for under half, and the others remain unexplained. Within this sample are around 70,000 clones, with 85% of them counted one time only. The ten largest clonotypes hold approximately 3.8% of the sample. Comment on this clone: This receptor's antigen is unknown. No qualities accompany the bases; no much larger clone lies one base away.

The TCR was taken from an adult with an advanced solid tumor such as melanoma, head and neck, liver or kidney cancer. The sequences come from CD4+ or CD8+ T cells sorted from blood, collected in a trial of the OX40 agonist ivuxolimab. The V and J genes are TRBV7-9 and TRBJ1-2; 9 bases in between match TRBD1. The nucleotide sequence reads as follows: TGTGCCAGCAGCTTAGGAGACAGGGGGGCGGGCTACACCTTC. Its protein product is CASSLGDRGAGYTF.